The 23 T cell receptor beta chains below were found in one sample sequenced in a study of blood T cell repertoires in COVID-19. Produced via immunoSEQ multiplex PCR; TCRdb's table is partial and in-frame only. This sample has about 270,000 clones, with 70% to 90% found just once. Sequencing input: PBMCs or T cells enriched from blood (not recorded which). All receptors derive from a man aged 18 to 29 who had recovered from COVID-19.

V usage is TRBV9 and J usage is TRBJ2-7; 8 bases align to TRBD2. J gave up 5 bases and V 3 bases, and 7 bases lay outside the gene matches. Germline V gene data show CDR1 as SGDLS and CDR2 as YYNGEE. The CDR3 has 14 residues. CDR3 region: CASSASGSLDEQYF. CDR3 DNA: TGTGCCAGCAGCGCAAGCGGGAGTCTAGACGAGCAGTACTTC.

The V gene is TRBV10-2, the J gene TRBJ2-7; tentative D call: TRBD2 (8 bases). Germline V gene lookup returns CDR1 WSHSY and CDR2 SAAADI. The CDR3 totals 13 residues. The V and J ends lost 7 bases and 9 bases respectively, with 19 bases between them. The CDR3 coding sequence is TGCGCCAGCACCGGGGGGGGACAGCAAGGGCAGTACTTC. It encodes CASTGGGQQGQYF.

This clone has only a few counts. The chain links TRBV24-1 to TRBJ2-1; TRBD1 agrees at 8 bases. V gave up 1 base and J gave up 14 bases; unmatched junction bases: 3. Germline V gene data show CDR1 as KGHDR and CDR2 as SFDVKD. The CDR3 contains 12 residues. In DNA form, the CDR3 reads TGTGCCACCAGTGATTTCAGGGGGCTTAAGTTCTTC. Protein sequence: CATSDFRGLKFF.

The chain uses TRBV5-4 and TRBJ2-5; TRBD2 matches 13 bases. V was clipped by 4 bases and J by 2 bases; unmatched bases: 5. The germline CDR1 and CDR2 sequences are SGHNT and YYREEE (reference sequence). The CDR3 loop spans 16 amino acids. The chain's CDR3 is CASSTRLAGGQETQYF. DNA for the CDR3: TGTGCCAGCAGCACAAGACTAGCGGGGGGACAAGAGACCCAGTACTTC.

The chain recombines TRBV6-5 with TRBJ2-3; 8 nucleotides match TRBD1. Trimming cost V 6 bases and J 6 bases; bases outside gene matches: 11. CDR3 size: 15 residues. Germline CDR1 reads MNHEY; CDR2 reads SVGAGI. The CDR3 bases are TGTGCCAGCAGGATTGACAGGGGAGGACGGGATACGCAGTATTTT. This sequence encodes CASRIDRGGRDTQYF.

The rearrangement links TRBV18 to TRBJ1-6; possible D gene TRBD1, 6 bases. The CDR3 consists of 15 residues. Trimming removed 6 bases from V and 5 bases from J, with 14 bases in between. Germline V gene sequence: CDR1 KGHSH, CDR2 LQKENI. The CDR3 DNA reads TGTGCCAGCTCGACAGGCTCCCTCAATAATTCACCCCTCCACTTT. As protein: CASSTGSLNNSPLHF. The whole variable domain, filled in from reference TRBV18 and TRBJ1-6, reads NAGVMQNPRHLVRRRGQEARLRCSPMKGHSHVYWYRQLPEEGLKFMVYLQKENIIDESGMPKERFSAEFPKEGPSILRIQQVVRGDSAAYFCASSTGSLNNSPLHFGNGTRLTVT.

V usage is TRBV9 and J usage is TRBJ1-4; 8 bases are a match to TRBD1. Germline-derived CDR1 and CDR2 are SGDLS and YYNGEE. The CDR3 has 14 residues. With V trimmed by 2 bases and J by 8 bases, 5 bases remained unmatched. The CDR3 reads CASSVGQGQEKLFF. In DNA form, the CDR3 reads TGTGCCAGCAGCGTTGGACAGGGACAGGAAAAACTGTTTTTT. The full variable domain, completed using reference TRBV9 and TRBJ1-4, is DSGVTQTPKHLITATGQRVTLRCSPRSGDLSVYWYQQSLDQGLQFLIQYYNGEERAKGNILERFSAQQFPDLHSELNLSSLELGDSALYFCASSVGQGQEKLFFGSGTQLSVL.

V and J are TRBV5-6 and TRBJ2-7, with 7 bases aligning to TRBD1. With V trimmed by 2 bases and J by 7 bases, 12 bases remained unmatched. The CDR3 covers 15 residues. The germline gives CDR1 SGHDT, CDR2 YYEEEE. CDR3 region: CASSLKTGVREEQYF. DNA of the CDR3: TGTGCCAGCAGCTTAAAAACAGGGGTCCGCGAGGAGCAGTACTTC.

V and J are TRBV28 and TRBJ2-7; tentative D call: TRBD2 (6 bases). V was shortened by 6 bases and J by 3 bases, with 9 bases between the two germline ends. The CDR3 has 12 residues. Germline CDR1 and CDR2: MDHEN and SYDVKM. The CDR3 is CASSPGDYEQYF. CDR3 in DNA: TGTGCCAGCAGCCCGGGAGACTACGAGCAGTACTTC. Drawing the rest from reference TRBV28 and TRBJ2-7, the complete variable domain is DVKVTQSSRYLVKRTGEKVFLECVQDMDHENMFWYRQDPGLGLRLIYFSYDVKMKEKGDIPEGYSVSREKKERFSLILESASTNQTSMYLCASSPGDYEQYFGPGTRLTVT.

V gene TRBV5-1 combines with J gene TRBJ2-5; 13 positions match TRBD2. CDR1 and CDR2 (germline): SGHRS, YFSETQ. This CDR3 has 20 amino acids. V shed 2 bases, J shed 5 bases, and the junction held 18 bases outside the gene matches. CDR3 sequence (DNA): TGCGCCAGCAGCTTTCTGGGCGGAGAGACTAGCGGGAGGCCGGGGGAGACCCAGTACTTC. It translates to CASSFLGGETSGRPGETQYF.

The chain is built from TRBV6-5 and TRBJ1-6; 9 bases map to TRBD1. The CDR3 runs to 14 residues. The ends lost 6 bases at V and 10 bases at J; junction bases unmatched: 7. Germline V gives CDR1 MNHEY, CDR2 SVGAGI. The CDR3 coding sequence is TGTGCCAGCAGCCGGGGACAGGGAGTGTCACCCCTCCACTTT. It translates to CASSRGQGVSPLHF.

This chain connects TRBV5-1 to TRBJ1-1; TRBD1 aligns across 7 bases. Germline loops: CDR1 SGHRS, CDR2 YFSETQ. The V segment lost 4 bases and the J segment 1 base; nucleotides outside the gene matches: 7. The CDR3 loop spans 15 amino acids. The CDR3 region is CASSNRGRRNTEAFF. The CDR3 coding sequence is TGCGCCAGCAGCAACAGGGGCCGGAGGAACACTGAAGCTTTCTTT.

This clone was counted at least ten times. The chain uses TRBV29-1 and TRBJ2-7; TRBD2 might be the D (6 bases). The CDR3 spans 13 residues. From germline, CDR1 is SQVTM and CDR2 ANQGSEA. CDR3 sequence: CSAMGGSSYEQYF. Here the CDR3 DNA reads TGCAGTGCTATGGGAGGTTCTTCCTACGAGCAGTACTTC.

This clone has just one count. This rearrangement joins TRBV6-6 to TRBJ1-1; tentative D call: TRBD1 (6 bases). This CDR3 has 12 amino acids. V was cut by 2 bases and J by 9 bases, with 10 bases left in between. Germline CDR1 is MNHNY and CDR2 is SVGAGI (reference sequence). CDR3 amino acids: CASSYAQGKAFF. The CDR3 DNA is TGTGCCAGCAGTTACGCACAGGGAAAAGCTTTCTTT.

V is TRBV5-4 and J is TRBJ2-7; 8 bases match TRBD2. The CDR3 contains 16 residues. From germline, CDR1 is SGHNT and CDR2 YYREEE (reference sequence). Germline trimming cut 4 bases from V and 8 bases from J; bases unmatched to any gene: 17. For the CDR3, the DNA is TGTGCCAGCAGCCGAAGTGGGGGTAGCGGGAATAGGAAGCAGTACTTC. Amino acids: CASSRSGGSGNRKQYF.

V and J are TRBV9 and TRBJ2-7; 10 nucleotides align to TRBD2. The germline V gene has CDR1 SGDLS and CDR2 YYNGEE. This CDR3 has 15 residues. With V trimmed by 4 bases and J by 3 bases, 7 bases remained unmatched. This CDR3 reads CASSPTGLAYYEQYF. The CDR3 DNA follows: TGTGCCAGCAGCCCAACGGGACTAGCGTACTACGAGCAGTACTTC.

The chain links TRBV10-3 to TRBJ1-1; 7 nucleotides match TRBD1. Trimming cost V 6 bases and J 1 base; bases outside gene matches: 2. This CDR3 comprises 13 residues. In germline, CDR1 is ENHRY, CDR2 SYGVKD. The CDR3 DNA sequence: TGTGCCATCAGATGGGACAGGAACACTGAAGCTTTCTTT. Translation gives CAIRWDRNTEAFF.

This clone was recorded a few times. V usage is TRBV4-1 and J usage is TRBJ2-2; 8 bases agree with TRBD1. The CDR3 runs to 17 residues. J lost 1 base, V lost 3 bases, and 7 bases had no gene match. Germline-derived CDR1 and CDR2 are MGHRA and YSYEKL. The chain's CDR3 is CASSHETGTGNTGELFF. CDR3 coding DNA: TGCGCCAGCAGCCACGAAACCGGGACAGGGAACACCGGGGAGCTGTTTTTT.

The rearrangement links TRBV6-5 to TRBJ1-6; the match to TRBD1 covers 7 bases. The V segment lost 2 bases and the J segment 10 bases; nucleotides outside the gene matches: 11. This CDR3 is built from 16 residues. Germline V gives CDR1 MNHEY, CDR2 SVGAGI. The CDR3 nucleotides are TGTGCCAGCAGTTACCGGCGCACCGTCAGGGGGTCACCCCTCCACTTT. Its protein product is CASSYRRTVRGSPLHF.

This rearrangement joins TRBV11-3 to TRBJ2-5; D remains ambiguous. The V end lost 5 bases, the J end lost 1 base, and 8 bases lay between the germline ends. CDR3 length equals 13 residues. Germline CDR1 and CDR2: SGHNT and YENEEA. In nucleotides, the CDR3 is TGTGCCAGCAGCGTTAGATTCCAAGAGACCCAGTACTTC. It codes for CASSVRFQETQYF. The full variable domain, completed using reference TRBV11-3 and TRBJ2-5, is EAGVVQSPRYKIIEKKQPVAFWCNPISGHNTLYWYLQNLGQGPELLIRYENEEAVDDSQLPKDRFSAERLKGVDSTLKIQPAELGDSAVYLCASSVRFQETQYFGPGTRLLVL.

The gene calls are TRBV3-1 (or the pseudogene TRBV3-2) and TRBJ1-2, with D possibly TRBD1 on 5 matching bases. The CDR3 is made up of 13 amino acids. Germline V CDR1 and CDR2: LGHDT, YNNKEL (reference sequence). V lost 1 base, J lost 2 bases, and 5 bases lay in between. The CDR3 is CASSQGGNYGYTF. As DNA, the CDR3 is TGTGCCAGCAGCCAAGGGGGCAACTATGGCTACACCTTC.

The V gene is TRBV3-1 (or the pseudogene TRBV3-2), the J gene TRBJ2-3, with TRBD2 matching over 10 bases. Germline assignment: CDR1 LGHDT and CDR2 YNNKEL (reference sequence). With 4 bases clipped from V and 3 bases from J, the junction kept 10 bases outside the gene matches. This CDR3 is built from 17 residues. The CDR3 bases are TGTGCCAGCAGCCGCGTAGACTTAGCGGGGGGTACAGATACGCAGTATTTT. It codes for CASSRVDLAGGTDTQYF.

This clone was counted a few times. The chain combines TRBV7-9 with TRBJ1-6; TRBD1 matches 10 bases. The CDR3 contains 15 residues. Germline V gives CDR1 SEHNR, CDR2 FQNEAQ (reference sequence). Unmatched junction bases numbered 8, after V lost 5 bases and J lost 10 bases. CDR3 sequence: CASSPRDRGRSPLHF. The CDR3 nucleotides read TGTGCCAGCAGCCCAAGGGACAGGGGTCGCTCACCCCTCCACTTT.